The T cell receptor (beta chain) described here comes from a study of radiotherapy plus CTLA-4 blockade in lung cancer. Across the study: There were objective responses in 15% to 20% of patients, and more than 30% had disease control.

The repertoire was sequenced with immunoSEQ multiplex PCR; TCRdb's copy has only in-frame clones and lacks some. The data hold 65,000 to 100,000 clones, with roughly 80% observed a single time. V was trimmed by 5 bases and J by 1 base, leaving 11 bases between them. The V gene's germline CDR1 is GTSNPN and CDR2 SVGIG (reference sequence). The CDR3 is 14 residues long. Here the sequenced sample was peripheral blood, taken from a patient treated with radiotherapy plus ipilimumab. The source is a human donor with non-small cell lung cancer who had stable disease on radiotherapy plus ipilimumab. The V gene is TRBV30, the J gene TRBJ2-2, with no clear D. In DNA form, the CDR3 reads TGTGCCTGGCTCCCTCTTTTGAACACCGGGGAGCTGTTTTTT. It encodes CAWLPLLNTGELFF.